Sequencing of this T cell receptor beta chain was carried out in a study of T-cell memory formation after mild COVID-19 (dated by TCRdb to the early 2020s). As for the study more broadly: Most TCR sequence clusters were specific to one of the two donors. Longitudinal TCRalpha and TCRbeta repertoire sequencing tracked T-cell clones expanding and contracting after mild COVID-19 in two donors. The cohort was made up of two young adult volunteers, one female and one male, who were previously healthy.

The germline V gene (reference sequence) gives CDR1 as DFQATT and CDR2 as SNEGSKA. From the cysteine up to the phenylalanine, the CDR3 has a length of 14 residues. Just the 42-base CDR3 DNA is kept, in frame starting at base 1. A distance of 12 bases separates the germline ends of V and J, which lose 6 bases and 0 bases respectively. The data were produced on an Illumina NovaSeq 6000. TCRalpha and TCRbeta cDNA libraries were constructed by 5'RACE with constant-segment primers, with sample barcodes and unique molecular identifiers being introduced. Trizol reagent was used to extract RNA from every sample. The libraries were amplified in two PCR steps, and the second step added a second sample barcode and Illumina TruSeq adapters. The libraries were sequenced on an Illumina NovaSeq using 2 x 150 bp paired-end reads. Concerning the study's data processing: The reads were demultiplexed and collapsed into UMI-guided consensus sequences using migec v1.2.7. Using mixcr v2.1.11, the UMI consensuses were aligned to TRA and TRB V and J templates and assembled into clonotypes. Expanded or contracted clonotypes were those called significant by both edgeR and NoisET, with noise models trained on biological replicates. For edgeR calls, the cutoffs were a false discovery rate-adjusted p below 0.01 and a log2 fold-change threshold of 1. PCA with hierarchical clustering of max-normalized trajectories of the 1000 most abundant clonotypes was used as exploratory dynamics analysis. Separately sequenced CD4+ and CD8+ repertoires were used to assign a CD4 or CD8 phenotype to each responding clone. The public reads were reanalyzed by TCRdb: fastp trimming at Q25, MiXCR alignment, in-frame beta chains only. When rows share a CDR3 protein, they turn into one entry using the most common DNA and genes. TCRdb, rather than the study authors, made the V and J calls. The table for this sample lists over 450,000 distinct CDR3 sequences; roughly 20% of them were counted only once. Approximately 13% of the sample goes to the ten largest clones.

Ficoll-Paque density gradient centrifugation was the method used to isolate PBMCs. General study outcomes and caveats: The study included only a couple of mild cases, and larger cohorts that include severe cases with pre-infection samples were judged to be necessary. Balanced CD4/CD8 phenotypes were observed for clones contracting from day 15 to 85, whereas a bias towards CD4+ was observed for a second wave of clones expanding from day 15 to 37. SARS-CoV-2 specificity of the second-wave clones peaking on day 37 was not confirmed. Some responding clones were found in pre-infection memory, which suggests that pre-existing cross-reactive memory T cells took part in the SARS-CoV-2 response. Contracting CD4+ clones turned up mainly in the CM and EM memory subsets, whereas EMRA was where CD8+ clones were enriched.

In regard to this clonotype: The antigen this receptor binds is unknown. No per-base quality is available; no much larger clone lies one base away.

The chain uses TRBV20-1 and TRBJ2-4, with no confidently assigned D gene. The TCR was taken from an adult woman who had mild COVID-19 (a few samples of this study predate the infection). The sample titles of this study are shuffled in the database, so cell type and time point are left out; the donor was told from shared clones. Sequenced input: PBMCs or a T cell subset sorted from them (not recorded which). The CDR3 region: CSAPQVLAKNIQYF. The sequenced DNA is TGCAGTGCCCCTCAAGTACTAGCCAAAAACATTCAGTACTTC.